What follows describes a single T cell receptor beta chain. The source of the sample is a study of cytomegalovirus exposure and HLA in healthy donors. Across the whole study: Some 91 million unique TCRs from HLA-typed donors were held in an early release of data.

Use of 60 Vbeta and 13 Jbeta primers characterized the PCR. Data came from immunoSEQ multiplex PCR; TCRdb stores just in-frame clones and leaves some out. The sample shows under 200,000 clones, around 81% of them seen only once. Germline values: CDR1 ENHRY, CDR2 SYGVKD. With 6 bases clipped from V and 4 bases from J, the junction kept 9 bases outside the gene matches. CDR3 length: 16 residues. At sampling all donors were nominally healthy, likely with unrecorded immune exposures. This sequence joins TRBV10-3 and TRBJ2-2; TRBD1 agrees at 9 bases. The clonotype comes from a woman aged 30 to 39 in good health and CMV-seropositive. The sample comprised PBMCs. CDR3 sequence reads: CAIRGQGTSGTGELFF. The CDR3 region has the DNA TGTGCCATCAGGGGACAGGGAACAAGTGGCACCGGGGAGCTGTTTTTT.